Shown below are 32 T cell receptor beta chains from a single sample sequenced in a study of cytomegalovirus exposure and HLA in healthy donors. TCRdb's table, derived via immunoSEQ multiplex PCR, lists solely in-frame clones and lacks some. The repertoire holds approximately 160,000 clones, about 88% seen once, with about 3.1% in the top ten. Sequences were obtained from PBMCs. Receptor source: a young woman in good health and CMV-seropositive.

The chain recombines TRBV5-4 with TRBJ2-1, with TRBD2 as a possible D gene (6 bases). From germline, CDR1 is SGHNT and CDR2 YYREEE (reference sequence). This CDR3 has 15 amino acids. V shed 4 bases and J shed 0 bases, with 11 bases lying between them. This CDR3 reads CASSGRGSSYNEQFF. In DNA, the CDR3 is TGTGCCAGCAGCGGTCGGGGGAGCTCCTACAATGAGCAGTTCTTC.

The chain couples TRBV2 to TRBJ1-5, with D hard to call. The CDR3 sequence is 13 residues long. V dropped 4 bases and J dropped 9 bases, with 13 bases sitting between them. Germline lookup yields CDR1 SNHLY and CDR2 FYNNEI. CDR3 amino acids: CASSGLREGPQHF. For the CDR3, the DNA is TGTGCCAGCAGTGGTCTACGGGAAGGGCCCCAGCATTTT.

V gene TRBV4-2 combines with J gene TRBJ2-1; 10 nucleotides match TRBD2. With V trimmed by 4 bases and J by 4 bases, 1 base remained unmatched. Germline V lookup: CDR1 LGHNA, CDR2 YNFKEQ. The CDR3 sequence is 14 residues long. CDR3 nucleotides: TGTGCCAGCAGCCGGACTAGCGGATACAATGAGCAGTTCTTC. It yields the protein CASSRTSGYNEQFF.

The chain couples TRBV11-1 to TRBJ2-1; 7 bases are shared with TRBD2. Trimming removed 3 bases from V and 6 bases from J; junction bases left unmatched: 8. Per germline, CDR1 SGHAT and CDR2 FQDESV (reference sequence). This CDR3 comprises 15 residues. CDR3 amino acids: CASSLTTGGGNEQFF. The CDR3 bases are TGTGCCAGCAGCTTGACAACGGGAGGAGGCAATGAGCAGTTCTTC.

The chain is built from TRBV7-9 and TRBJ2-7, with TRBD2 matching over 8 bases. V trimming: 5 bases; J trimming: 4 bases; junction bases outside the gene matches: 13. Looked up from germline, CDR1 is SEHNR and CDR2 is FQNEAQ (reference sequence). This CDR3 comprises 16 residues. The CDR3, as DNA: TGTGCCAGCAGCCGGGGGTTGACGGGAGGGCTGTACGAGCAGTACTTC. Residues: CASSRGLTGGLYEQYF. Combining the CDR3 with reference TRBV7-9 and TRBJ2-7 gives the whole variable domain DTGVSQNPRHKITKRGQNVTFRCDPISEHNRLYWYRQTLGQGPEFLTYFQNEAQLEKSRLLSDRFSAERPKGSFSTLEIQRTEQGDSAMYLCASSRGLTGGLYEQYFGPGTRLTVT.

The chain couples TRBV5-1 to TRBJ2-3, with 7 bases matching TRBD2. V was pared by 4 bases and J by 4 bases, with 9 bases of the junction left unmatched. CDR1 and CDR2 (germline): SGHRS, YFSETQ. The CDR3 runs 15 residues. The CDR3 is CASSPYGGNSDTQYF. The CDR3 bases are TGCGCCAGCAGCCCGTACGGGGGGAATTCAGATACGCAGTATTTT.

CDR3 in amino acids: CASSLWGQYSNQPQHF. For the CDR3, the DNA is TGTGCCAGCAGTTTATGGGGACAGTATAGCAATCAGCCCCAGCATTTT. This chain uses TRBV28 with TRBJ1-5, with 7 bases identical to TRBD1. The CDR3 sequence is 16 residues long. From germline, CDR1 is MDHEN and CDR2 SYDVKM. J was trimmed by 0 bases and V by 0 bases; bases with no gene match: 2.

The chain recombines TRBV18 with TRBJ1-1; 10 nucleotides match TRBD1. The J segment lost 5 bases and the V segment lost 4 bases, leaving 7 bases of the junction unmatched. Germline loops: CDR1 KGHSH, CDR2 LQKENI. The length of the CDR3 is 15 residues. This CDR3 is CASSRAAGQGTEAFF. CDR3 nucleotides: TGTGCCAGCTCACGAGCAGCGGGACAGGGGACTGAAGCTTTCTTT. The full variable domain, with the rest looked up from reference TRBV18 and TRBJ1-1, is NAGVMQNPRHLVRRRGQEARLRCSPMKGHSHVYWYRQLPEEGLKFMVYLQKENIIDESGMPKERFSAEFPKEGPSILRIQQVVRGDSAAYFCASSRAAGQGTEAFFGQGTRLTVV.

V usage is TRBV29-1 and J usage is TRBJ2-3; 8 bases line up with TRBD2. The CDR3 runs 15 residues. Losses at the gene ends were 7 bases for V and 1 base for J; bases not matched to a gene: 10. Germline V gene data show CDR1 as SQVTM and CDR2 as ANQGSEA. The CDR3 coding sequence is TGCAGCGCCCCCCCTCCAGCGGGAGGCACAGATACGCAGTATTTT. Its translation is CSAPPPAGGTDTQYF.

The chain links TRBV9 to TRBJ1-2, with D possibly being TRBD1 (6 bases). The ends were cut back, 3 bases at V and 5 bases at J, with 20 bases in the middle. Germline values: CDR1 SGDLS, CDR2 YYNGEE. The CDR3 length is 16 residues. The CDR3: CASSARRGGGGYGYTF. The CDR3 DNA follows: TGTGCCAGCAGCGCCCGTCGCGGGGGCGGAGGATATGGCTACACCTTC.

The chain joins TRBV15 to TRBJ1-5; the match to TRBD1 covers 9 bases. CDR3 length: 16 amino acids. V trimming: 5 bases; J trimming: 0 bases; junction bases outside the gene matches: 5. The V gene's germline CDR1 is LNHNV and CDR2 YYDKDF (reference sequence). The CDR3 nucleotides read TGTGCCACCAGCGGGGACAGGGCCTATAGCAATCAGCCCCAGCATTTT. Translation gives CATSGDRAYSNQPQHF.

This clone showed up just a few times. CDR3 protein: CASGLSGVGEQFF. DNA for the CDR3: TGTGCTAGTGGTTTATCAGGGGTGGGTGAGCAGTTCTTC. The chain joins TRBV12-5 to TRBJ2-1; a weak D match, TRBD1 (6 bases). Trimming stripped 3 bases from V and 9 bases from J, with 12 bases between. This CDR3 has 13 residues. Germline assignment: CDR1 LGHNT and CDR2 FRNRAP.

The V and J genes are TRBV4-1 and TRBJ2-7; possibly TRBD1 for D (6 bases). Germline V gene sequence: CDR1 MGHRA, CDR2 YSYEKL. This CDR3 comprises 15 residues. Trimming left V 0 bases short and J 0 bases short, with 9 bases between. The CDR3 sequence: CASSQDRGPSYEQYF. DNA of the CDR3: TGCGCCAGCAGCCAAGACAGGGGCCCCTCCTACGAGCAGTACTTC.

This sequence joins TRBV10-3 and TRBJ2-3; the D gene is possibly TRBD2 (6 bases). The length of the CDR3 is 14 residues. Germline V CDR1 and CDR2: ENHRY, SYGVKD. Trimming took off 5 bases at V and 2 bases at J, with 11 bases between the two ends. CDR3 sequence: CAISIREFTDTQYF. CDR3 DNA: TGTGCCATCAGTATTCGGGAGTTCACAGATACGCAGTATTTT.

The J gene is TRBJ2-7, the V gene TRBV28, with 7 bases aligning to TRBD1. The trim removed 5 bases at V and 3 bases at J, leaving 10 bases unmatched. CDR3 length: 15 residues. The germline gives CDR1 MDHEN, CDR2 SYDVKM. The CDR3 DNA sequence: TGTGCCAGCAGTCCCGTAGACAGGGACAACTACGAGCAGTACTTC. Its protein is CASSPVDRDNYEQYF.

The chain recombines TRBV29-1 with TRBJ2-7, with D possibly TRBD1 on 6 matching bases. CDR3 length: 13 residues. Looked up from germline, CDR1 is SQVTM and CDR2 is ANQGSEA. V gave up 6 bases and J gave up 2 bases, with 14 bases separating them. The CDR3 nucleotides are TGCAGCGTCTCACAGGGTCTTACCTACGAGCAGTACTTC. Translated: CSVSQGLTYEQYF.

This chain links TRBV7-9 with TRBJ2-2, with TRBD2 matching 7 bases. The CDR3 length is 18 residues. The junction had 10 bases not matched to a gene; V was cut back by 1 base and J by 2 bases. The germline CDR1 and CDR2 sequences are SEHNR and FQNEAQ (reference sequence). The CDR3 DNA is TGTGCCAGCAGCTTAGAATTTGGCTTAGCGGGTAACACCGGGGAGCTGTTTTTT. Its translation is CASSLEFGLAGNTGELFF.

The CDR3 DNA follows: TGTGCTAGTGGTTTACAGGGGGCGTCTGAAGCTTTCTTT. This sequence encodes CASGLQGASEAFF. The chain is built from TRBV12-5 and TRBJ1-1; 9 nucleotides match TRBD1. The CDR3 length is 13 residues. The ends lost 3 bases at V and 6 bases at J; junction bases unmatched: 2. Germline V CDR1 and CDR2: LGHNT, FRNRAP.

To note about this clone: The germline gene is not matched at one end of the junction; a read error may be the cause. The chain employs TRBV7-7 and TRBJ2-3; 10 bases are a match to TRBD2. The CDR3 loop spans 16 amino acids. CDR1 and CDR2 from the germline V gene are SSHAT and FNYEAQ (reference sequence). The CDR3 nucleotides are TGTGCTAGCAGCTTAACAGCGGGAGGGCCCGCAGATACGCAGTATTTT. Translated: CASSLTAGGPADTQYF.

The chain employs TRBV7-9 and TRBJ2-1; D possibly corresponds to TRBD1 (5 bases). Germline CDR1 reads SEHNR; CDR2 reads FQNEAQ (reference sequence). The CDR3 consists of 13 residues. V lost 3 bases and J lost 6, with 9 bases in between. The CDR3 DNA sequence: TGTGCCAGCAGCTTTGGACAATTCAATGAGCAGTTCTTC. Its protein is CASSFGQFNEQFF.

The chain couples TRBV5-4 to TRBJ1-3; maybe TRBD1 (6 bases). Per the germline V gene, CDR1 is SGHNT and CDR2 is YYREEE (reference sequence). Trimming removed 4 bases at V and 6 bases at J, with 11 bases between. The CDR3 sequence is 13 residues long. CDR3 sequence: CASSVGTTNTIYF. The CDR3 DNA reads TGTGCCAGCAGCGTGGGGACAACAAACACCATATATTTT. Full variable domain (missing parts from reference TRBV5-4 and TRBJ1-3): ETGVTQSPTHLIKTRGQQVTLRCSSQSGHNTVSWYQQALGQGPQFIFQYYREEENGRGNFPPRFSGLQFPNYSSELNVNALELDDSALYLCASSVGTTNTIYFGEGSWLTVV.

The CDR3 here is CSVEYGAESSYNEQFF. The CDR3 bases are TGCAGCGTTGAATATGGAGCGGAGAGCTCCTACAATGAGCAGTTCTTC. This sequence joins TRBV29-1 and TRBJ2-1, with a possible D match to TRBD2 (5 bases). The CDR3 totals 16 residues. CDR1 and CDR2 from the germline V gene are SQVTM and ANQGSEA. Trimming cost V 2 bases and J 0 bases, with 14 bases left between them.

The CDR3 spells CASSLGGEGYTF. CDR3 DNA: TGCGCCAGCAGCTTAGGGGGTGAGGGCTACACCTTC. This chain links TRBV5-1 with TRBJ1-2; a weak D match, TRBD1 (6 bases). CDR3 size: 12 residues. Germline CDR1 is SGHRS and CDR2 is YFSETQ. With 2 bases removed from V and 8 bases from J, the gap between germline ends came to 10 bases.

Written as DNA, the CDR3 is TGTGCCTGGAGCACCAGACTAGCGGGCAATGAGCAGTTCTTC. This translates into CAWSTRLAGNEQFF. This chain uses TRBV30 with TRBJ2-1; TRBD2 agrees at 10 bases. Germline V gene sequence: CDR1 GTSNPN, CDR2 SVGIG (reference sequence). CDR3 length: 14 amino acids. The V gene end was trimmed by 3 bases and the J gene end by 6 bases; junction bases not matched to a gene: 5.

The V call is TRBV30, the J call TRBJ1-3; no clear D gene. The CDR3 loop spans 15 amino acids. The germline V gene encodes CDR1 GTSNPN and CDR2 SVGIG (reference sequence). V lost 0 bases, J lost 1 base, and 10 bases lay in between. The CDR3 loop reads CAWSVLGGSGNTIYF. The CDR3 DNA reads as TGTGCCTGGAGTGTACTGGGAGGTTCTGGAAACACCATATATTTT.

The chain couples TRBV19 to TRBJ1-2; tentative D call: TRBD1 (5 bases). The CDR3 has 13 residues. V shed 5 bases and J shed 4 bases, with 11 bases lying between them. CDR1 is LNHDA and CDR2 is SQIVND in the germline V gene (reference sequence). CDR3 protein: CASSSGGVYGYTF. CDR3 sequence (DNA): TGTGCCAGTAGTTCTGGGGGGGTCTATGGCTACACCTTC.

The chain links TRBV4-1 to TRBJ2-7, with 12 bases fitting TRBD2. Trimming cost V 0 bases and J 3 bases; bases outside gene matches: 9. Germline CDR1 and CDR2: MGHRA and YSYEKL. CDR3 length: 18 amino acids. The CDR3 region is CASSQDQASGRAVYEQYF. DNA for the CDR3: TGCGCCAGCAGCCAAGATCAGGCTAGCGGGAGGGCCGTCTACGAGCAGTACTTC.

In this sample, this clone turned up a few times. This chain connects TRBV5-1 to TRBJ1-1, with a tentative D call TRBD1 (6 bases). The CDR3 totals 14 residues. The germline V and J ends were trimmed by 2 bases and 1 base, with 9 bases remaining between them. Germline-derived CDR1 and CDR2 are SGHRS and YFSETQ. CDR3 in amino acids: CASSFGTPNTEAFF. In nucleotides, the CDR3 is TGCGCCAGCAGCTTCGGGACACCGAACACTGAAGCTTTCTTT. The full variable domain, its missing parts supplied by reference TRBV5-1 and TRBJ1-1, is KAGVTQTPRYLIKTRGQQVTLSCSPISGHRSVSWYQQTPGQGLQFLFEYFSETQRNKGNFPGRFSGRQFSNSRSEMNVSTLELGDSALYLCASSFGTPNTEAFFGQGTRLTVV.

The V and J genes are TRBV6-4 and TRBJ2-7; 10 bases line up with TRBD2. Germline V gene sequence: CDR1 MRHNA, CDR2 SNTAGT. The CDR3 is made up of 15 amino acids. With V trimmed by 0 bases and J by 5 bases, 4 bases remained unmatched. CDR3 residues: CASSDSSSGSHEQYF. DNA of the CDR3: TGTGCCAGCAGTGACTCGTCTAGCGGGAGTCACGAGCAGTACTTC.

The V gene is TRBV2, the J gene TRBJ1-4, with D possibly TRBD1 on 5 matching bases. V dropped 8 bases and J dropped 0 bases, with 7 bases sitting between them. Germline loops: CDR1 SNHLY, CDR2 FYNNEI. CDR3 length: 13 amino acids. CDR3 protein: CASRQTTNEKLFF. CDR3 in DNA: TGTGCCAGCCGACAGACAACTAATGAAAAACTGTTTTTT.

The rearrangement uses TRBV15 and TRBJ2-3; D is ambiguous. Germline V gives CDR1 LNHNV, CDR2 YYDKDF (reference sequence). The V gene lost 1 base and the J gene lost 2 bases, with 4 bases spanning the gap. The CDR3 runs to 13 residues. This CDR3 is CATSRGATDTQYF. CDR3 DNA sequence: TGTGCCACCAGCAGAGGAGCCACAGATACGCAGTATTTT.

This chain connects TRBV4-1 to TRBJ2-5, with TRBD2 matching over 12 bases. Germline assignment: CDR1 MGHRA and CDR2 YSYEKL. The CDR3 spans 14 residues. The V and J ends lost 1 base and 9 bases, in that order; junction bases with no gene match: 3. CDR3 residues: CASSQVTSGRSQYF. For the CDR3, the DNA is TGCGCCAGCAGCCAAGTTACTAGCGGGAGGTCCCAGTACTTC.